Presented here are 18 T cell receptor beta chains from one specimen sequenced in a study of CD8+ T cells in alopecia areata. The treatment denotes: oral pan-JAK inhibitor, 5-10 mg twice daily. Sequencing used cDNA as its template, made by extracting RNA and reverse transcribing it. Clones were read by immunoSEQ multiplex PCR, and TCRdb kept only the in-frame ones, dropping some. This table holds about 250,000 clones, 45% to 70% found once. Sequencing used CD4+ T cells sorted from blood, obtained at approximately week 51, from a patient treated with tofacitinib. These receptors were collected from a human donor with alopecia areata.

The V and J genes are TRBV5-4 and TRBJ1-3; the D gene is possibly TRBD1 (5 bases). Per germline, CDR1 SGHNT and CDR2 YYREEE (reference sequence). V lost 10 bases to trimming and J lost 0 bases, with 14 bases between them. The CDR3 runs to 14 residues. Here the CDR3 DNA reads TGTGCCGTGACGGGACTTCGCTCTGGAAACACCATATATTTT. It translates to CAVTGLRSGNTIYF.

The chain carries TRBV29-1 and TRBJ1-2; TRBD1 matches 7 bases. Germline values: CDR1 SQVTM, CDR2 ANQGSEA. V was pared by 7 bases and J by 3 bases, with 8 bases of the junction left unmatched. The CDR3 has 13 residues. The CDR3 reads CSAETGWHYGYTF. Here the CDR3 DNA reads TGCAGCGCCGAGACAGGGTGGCACTATGGCTACACCTTC.

This chain uses TRBV10-3 with TRBJ2-2; D assignment may be TRBD1 or TRBD2 (5 bases each). Per the germline V gene, CDR1 is ENHRY and CDR2 is SYGVKD. CDR3 length: 14 amino acids. The V end lost 4 bases, the J end lost 11 bases, and 17 bases lay between the germline ends. Written as DNA, the CDR3 is TGTGCCATCAGTGTAGACCCGGGGCCAGCAGAGCTGTTTTTT. It translates to CAISVDPGPAELFF.

This clone was detected a few times. The chain links TRBV4-1 to TRBJ1-1; D is possibly TRBD1 (5 bases). Between the trimmed V and J ends, which lost 3 bases and 8 bases, there was a span of 28 bases. Germline V gene lookup returns CDR1 MGHRA and CDR2 YSYEKL. The CDR3 consists of 18 residues. The CDR3 DNA follows: TGCGCCAGCAGCCACCTCCAAGATAGAGCGGGTGGTCAGGGAGAAGCTTTCTTT. Amino acids: CASSHLQDRAGGQGEAFF.

The chain is built from TRBV4-2 and TRBJ1-2; 9 bases align to TRBD1. Germline V lookup: CDR1 LGHNA, CDR2 YNFKEQ. The J segment lost 7 bases and the V segment lost 4 bases, leaving 7 bases of the junction unmatched. CDR3 length: 14 residues. The CDR3 protein is CASSLGQGNGGYTF. The DNA of the CDR3 is TGTGCCAGCAGCCTCGGACAGGGGAACGGTGGCTACACCTTC.

The gene calls are TRBV30 and TRBJ2-3; 8 bases map to TRBD2. V shed 2 bases, J shed 5 bases, and the junction held 6 bases outside the gene matches. The CDR3 runs to 14 residues. From germline, CDR1 is GTSNPN and CDR2 SVGIG (reference sequence). The CDR3 sequence: CAWSYGGAEDTQYF. CDR3 sequence (DNA): TGTGCCTGGAGTTACGGGGGGGCCGAAGATACGCAGTATTTT.

The table lists this clone with a few counts. The chain is built from TRBV19 and TRBJ2-7; TRBD1 aligns across 10 bases. CDR1 and CDR2 from the germline V gene are LNHDA and SQIVND (reference sequence). Losses at the gene ends were 4 bases for V and 7 bases for J; bases not matched to a gene: 7. CDR3 size: 14 residues. The CDR3 loop reads CASSREDRGSEQYF. CDR3 DNA sequence: TGTGCCAGTAGTAGAGAGGACAGGGGGAGTGAGCAGTACTTC.

The chain recombines TRBV6-1 with TRBJ2-1, with 7 bases fitting TRBD1. J was trimmed by 8 bases and V by 3 bases; bases with no gene match: 13. This CDR3 is built from 16 residues. Per germline, CDR1 MNHNS and CDR2 SASEGT. The CDR3 sequence is CASSDQGTVRPYEQFF. As DNA, the CDR3 is TGTGCCAGCAGTGACCAGGGGACAGTGAGGCCCTATGAGCAGTTCTTC.

The rearrangement links TRBV14 to TRBJ2-2; no reliable D call. The V end was cut by 4 bases, the J end by 2 bases, with 5 bases between. The CDR3 has 13 residues. Germline lookup yields CDR1 SGHDN and CDR2 FVKESK. This CDR3 is CASSRFNTGELFF. In nucleotides, the CDR3 is TGTGCCAGCAGCCGTTTTAACACCGGGGAGCTGTTTTTT.

J is TRBJ2-7 and V is TRBV15; D might be TRBD1 (6 bases). CDR3 size: 14 residues. V lost 3 bases and J lost 2, with 11 bases in between. CDR1 LNHNV and CDR2 YYDKDF come from the germline V gene (reference sequence). The DNA for the CDR3 is TGTGCCACCAGCAGGGCGGACAGAACCTACGAGCAGTACTTC. It translates to CATSRADRTYEQYF.

This clone was recorded a few times. This rearrangement joins TRBV2 to TRBJ1-1; no definite D call. Trimming removed 4 bases from V and 3 bases from J, with 3 bases in between. The CDR3 runs to 11 residues. The germline V gene has CDR1 SNHLY and CDR2 FYNNEI. CDR3 in DNA: TGTGCCAGCAGTGCTGACACTGAAGCTTTCTTT. Residues: CASSADTEAFF.

This clone was detected once. J is TRBJ2-1 and V is TRBV5-4, with no clear D. V was clipped by 0 bases and J by 4 bases, with 8 bases between them. CDR1 SGHNT and CDR2 YYREEE come from the germline V gene (reference sequence). The length of the CDR3 is 14 residues. CDR3 nucleotide sequence: TGTGCCAGCAGCTTGGACACCAATTACAATGAGCAGTTCTTC. Translation: CASSLDTNYNEQFF.

This clone was seen more than once but under ten times. The chain uses TRBV29-1 and TRBJ2-3; tentative D call: TRBD2 (6 bases). The CDR3 contains 13 residues. V was trimmed by 4 bases and J by 2 bases, leaving 10 bases between them. Germline CDR1 is SQVTM and CDR2 is ANQGSEA. In nucleotides, the CDR3 is TGCAGCGTTGTGCGGGGTAACACAGATACGCAGTATTTT. It specifies CSVVRGNTDTQYF.

Worth noting for this clone: The germline gene is not matched at one end of the junction; a read error may be the cause. J is TRBJ1-1 and V is TRBV4-3; 9 bases map to TRBD1. Germline V CDR1 and CDR2: LGHNA, YSLEER. The CDR3 runs to 14 residues. CDR3 protein: CASSQVGARQGGVF. The CDR3 DNA sequence: TGCGCCAGCAGCCAAGTGGGGGCCCGACAGGGGGGTGTTTTC.

This rearrangement joins TRBV5-1 to TRBJ1-6; 9 positions match TRBD1. J lost 9 bases, V lost 7 bases, and 5 bases had no gene match. This CDR3 has 13 amino acids. Looked up from germline, CDR1 is SGHRS and CDR2 is YFSETQ. CDR3 DNA: TGCGCCAGCTCTACAGGGGGCCCTTCACCCCTCCACTTT. Translating it yields CASSTGGPSPLHF.

The rearrangement joins TRBV11-2 to TRBJ1-6; D remains ambiguous. Germline V CDR1 and CDR2: SGHAT, FQNNGV. The CDR3 covers 14 residues. The V end was cut by 2 bases, the J end by 7 bases, with 9 bases between. For the CDR3, the DNA is TGTGCCAGCAGCTTATTTCGGGCCAATTCACCCCTCCACTTT. Its protein product is CASSLFRANSPLHF.

Regarding this clone: This may be a read error: a much more frequent sequence differs by one nucleotide. Additional DNA sequences in this sample encode the identical CDR3. This sequence joins TRBV7-2 and TRBJ2-5, with 8 positions matching TRBD1. Per the germline V gene, CDR1 is SGHTA and CDR2 is FQGNSA. The CDR3 has 14 amino acids. The J segment lost 3 bases and the V segment lost 4 bases, leaving 4 bases of the junction unmatched. CDR3 in DNA: TGTGCCAGCAGCTCCAACAGGGGGAAAGAGACCCAGTACTTC. Translated, it gives CASSSNRGKETQYF. Based on the CDR3 plus reference TRBV7-2 and TRBJ2-5, the full variable domain is GAGVSQSPSNKVTEKGKDVELRCDPISGHTALYWYRQSLGQGLEFLIYFQGNSAPDKSGLPSDRFSAERTGGSVSTLTIQRTQQEDSAVYLCASSSNRGKETQYFGPGTRLLVL.

V gene TRBV13 combines with J gene TRBJ2-7, with 8 bases matching TRBD2. Germline assignment: CDR1 PRHDT and CDR2 FYEKMQ (reference sequence). The V segment lost 3 bases and the J segment 3 bases; nucleotides outside the gene matches: 4. CDR3 length equals 14 residues. This CDR3 is CASSLGLVGYEQYF. CDR3 in DNA: TGTGCCAGCAGCTTGGGACTAGTCGGCTACGAGCAGTACTTC.